The next 13 T cell receptor beta chains were all read from a single sample in a study of CD8 T cells in ankylosing spondylitis. TCRdb fed the 5' RACE reads into MiXCR, producing one record per CDR3 protein. The table includes 350,000 to 450,000 distinct CDR3 sequences, 25% to 30% detected once. Study-wide points: Within ankylosing spondylitis blood, a TCR beta motif made up of several highly homologous variants appeared to be characteristic.

No antigen has been identified for these receptors. Sequenced material: blood, either unsorted or a sorted T cell fraction (not recorded which). The receptors come from a male donor with ankylosing spondylitis.

CDR3 DNA sequence: TGCGCCAGCAGCCAACAGGATCCTGGAAACACCATATATTTT. Translating gives CASSQQDPGNTIYF. The chain has TRBV5-1 and TRBJ1-3; D might be TRBD1 (5 bases). The CDR3 totals 14 residues. Germline V lookup: CDR1 SGHRS, CDR2 YFSETQ. V was clipped by 4 bases and J by 2 bases, with 10 bases between them.

The chain carries TRBV6-8 and TRBJ2-7; D call uncertain. The germline CDR1 and CDR2 sequences are MNHGY and SAAAGT. The CDR3 is 12 amino acids. Trimming pared 1 base from V and 2 bases from J, leaving 3 bases between. The DNA of the CDR3 is TGTGCCAGCAGTTACTTGACCTACGAGCAGTACGTC. Amino acids: CASSYLTYEQYV.

The J gene is TRBJ2-1, the V gene TRBV7-2; D uncertain. V lost 3 bases, J lost 3 bases, and 9 bases lay in between. The germline CDR1 and CDR2 sequences are SGHTA and FQGNSA. The CDR3 has 14 residues. Here the CDR3 reads CASSFSVGYNEQFF. DNA for the CDR3: TGTGCCAGCAGCTTCTCGGTAGGCTACAATGAGCAGTTCTTC.

The J gene is TRBJ2-7, the V gene TRBV20-1, with 14 bases lining up with TRBD2. The germline gives CDR1 DFQATT, CDR2 SNEGSKA (reference sequence). The CDR3 is made up of 15 amino acids. The V gene end was trimmed by 4 bases and the J gene end by 3 bases; junction bases not matched to a gene: 5. The CDR3 region is CSATPGTSGSYEQYF. In DNA form, the CDR3 reads TGCAGTGCTACGCCCGGGACTAGCGGGAGCTACGAGCAGTACTTC.

This clonotype appeared a few times. The chain carries TRBV25-1 and TRBJ2-3; D perhaps matches TRBD2 (7 bases). This CDR3 comprises 14 residues. V was trimmed by 6 bases and J by 5 bases, leaving 15 bases between them. Germline V gene data show CDR1 as MGHDK and CDR2 as SYGVNS. This CDR3 is CASSEGGKVDTQYF. CDR3 coding DNA: TGTGCCAGCAGCGAGGGGGGGAAGGTAGATACGCAGTATTTT.

This clonotype occurred a few times. The J gene is TRBJ2-3, the V gene TRBV29-1, with 8 positions matching TRBD1. The CDR3 is made up of 13 amino acids. The germline gives CDR1 SQVTM, CDR2 ANQGSEA. With 8 bases clipped from V and 2 bases from J, the junction kept 6 bases outside the gene matches. CDR3 in amino acids: CSIDQGATDTQYF. CDR3 bases: TGCAGCATAGACCAGGGGGCCACAGATACGCAGTATTTT.

This CDR3 is CASSQGWGEQPQHF. The DNA of the CDR3 is TGTGCCAGCAGCCAAGGGTGGGGGGAACAGCCCCAGCATTTT. The chain uses TRBV3-1 and TRBJ1-5; TRBD1 is a possible D gene (5 bases). The CDR3 has 14 residues. CDR1 and CDR2 (germline): LGHDT, YNNKEL (reference sequence). V shed 1 base and J shed 7 bases, with 11 bases lying between them.

The sample holds a few counts of this clonotype. This rearrangement joins TRBV7-2 to TRBJ2-1; the D is unclear. V was pared by 2 bases and J by 3 bases, with 8 bases between. CDR1 and CDR2 from the germline V gene are SGHTA and FQGNSA. The CDR3 consists of 14 residues. Here the CDR3 DNA reads TGTGCCAGCAGCTTAAGGCTAAACTACAATGAGCAGTTCTTC. Its translation is CASSLRLNYNEQFF.

This clonotype was seen more than once but under ten times. This chain connects TRBV11-2 to TRBJ2-1, with 7 bases matching TRBD2. The germline V gene encodes CDR1 SGHAT and CDR2 FQNNGV. The CDR3 consists of 16 residues. V shed 7 bases, J shed 0 bases, and the junction held 9 bases outside the gene matches. CDR3: CASILTGGLSYNEQFF. The CDR3 DNA is TGTGCCAGCATCCTCACGGGGGGACTCTCCTACAATGAGCAGTTCTTC.

The rearrangement uses TRBV12-3 or TRBV12-4 and TRBJ1-5; 7 bases are a match to TRBD1. V lost 5 bases, J lost 2 bases, and 6 bases stayed unmatched. The CDR3 contains 15 residues. For the CDR3, the DNA is TGTGCCAGCAGTATTTACAGGGGAGGCAATCAGCCCCAGCATTTT. Translated: CASSIYRGGNQPQHF.

The chain links TRBV21-1 to TRBJ2-7; the table's TRBD1 call for D was not verified on the DNA. TRBV21-1 is an annotated pseudogene. There are 17 residues in the CDR3. The CDR3 here is CASSHPGRLTPLYEQYF. The CDR3 DNA sequence: TGTGCCAGCAGCCACCCCGGGAGGCTAACCCCGCTCTACGAGCAGTACTTC.

The genes are TRBV5-6 and TRBJ2-7, with D possibly matching TRBD1 (5 bases). Germline V CDR1 and CDR2: SGHDT, YYEEEE. V was shortened by 1 base and J by 3 bases, with 8 bases between the two germline ends. This CDR3 comprises 13 residues. Written as DNA, the CDR3 is TGTGCCAGCAGCTTGTACAGGTTCTACGAGCAGTACGTC. This translates into CASSLYRFYEQYV.

This clonotype was recorded a few times. The chain joins TRBV7-8 to TRBJ2-1; D is undetermined. Germline lookup yields CDR1 SGHVS and CDR2 FQNEAQ. The V gene lost 2 bases and the J gene lost 7 bases, with 12 bases spanning the gap. The CDR3 extends over 14 amino acids. CDR3 DNA sequence: TGTGCCAGCAGCTTACGTCGAGTTGGGAATGAGCAGTTCTTC. Its protein product is CASSLRRVGNEQFF.